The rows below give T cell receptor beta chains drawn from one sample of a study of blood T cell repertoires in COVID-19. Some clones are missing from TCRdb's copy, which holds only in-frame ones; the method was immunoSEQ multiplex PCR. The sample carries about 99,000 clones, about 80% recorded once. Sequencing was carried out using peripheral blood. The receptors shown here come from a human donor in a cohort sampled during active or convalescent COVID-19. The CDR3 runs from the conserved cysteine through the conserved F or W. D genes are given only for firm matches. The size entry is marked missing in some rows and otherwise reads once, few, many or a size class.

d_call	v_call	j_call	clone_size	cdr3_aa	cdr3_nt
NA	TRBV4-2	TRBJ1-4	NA	CASSQDLQRHLFF	TGTGCCAGCAGCCAAGATTTGCAAAGACATTTGTTTTTT
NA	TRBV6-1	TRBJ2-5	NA	CASSEEDSSGETQYF	TGTGCCAGCAGTGAAGAGGACTCATCCGGGGAGACCCAGTACTTC
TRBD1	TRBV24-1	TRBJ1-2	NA	CATSPRGPTNYGYTF	TGTGCCACCAGCCCCAGGGGGCCCACTAACTATGGCTACACCTTC
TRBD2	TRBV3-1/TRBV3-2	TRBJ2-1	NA	CASRETSGGYNEQFF	TGTGCCAGCCGCGAGACTAGCGGGGGCTACAATGAGCAGTTCTTC
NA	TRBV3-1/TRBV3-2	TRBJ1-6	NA	CASSQGGVGSPLHF	TGTGCCAGCAGCCAAGGCGGTGTTGGCTCACCCCTCCACTTT
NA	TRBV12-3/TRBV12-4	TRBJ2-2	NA	CASSLRGTGELFF	TGTGCCAGCAGTTTAAGGGGTACCGGGGAGCTGTTTTTT
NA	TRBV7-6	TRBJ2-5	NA	CASSLDSGVHETQYF	TGTGCCAGCAGCTTAGATTCGGGGGTCCACGAGACCCAGTACTTC
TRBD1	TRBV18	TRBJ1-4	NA	CASSPRGQGEEKLFF	TGTGCCAGCTCACCGCGGGGACAGGGAGAAGAAAAACTGTTTTTT
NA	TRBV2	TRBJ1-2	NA	CASRAGTTNYGYTF	TGTGCCAGCAGAGCCGGGACAACTAACTATGGCTACACCTTC
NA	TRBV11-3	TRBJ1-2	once	CASSLEPGRGGYTF	TGTGCCAGCAGCTTAGAGCCAGGTAGGGGTGGCTACACCTTC
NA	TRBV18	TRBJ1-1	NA	CASSRGNTEAFF	TGTGCCAGCTCCAGGGGGAACACTGAAGCTTTCTTT
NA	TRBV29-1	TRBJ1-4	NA	CSVGRGTNNEKLFF	TGCAGCGTGGGCAGGGGCACTAATAATGAAAAACTGTTTTTT
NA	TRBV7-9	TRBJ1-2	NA	CASSLAKGYGYTF	TGTGCCAGCAGCTTAGCCAAGGGGTATGGCTACACCTTC
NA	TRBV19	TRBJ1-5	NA	CASSIGGDGNQPQHF	TGTGCCAGTAGTATAGGGGGGGACGGCAATCAGCCCCAGCATTTT
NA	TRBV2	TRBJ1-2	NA	CACRVAWDYGYTF	TGTGCCTGCCGGGTCGCGTGGGACTATGGCTACACCTTC
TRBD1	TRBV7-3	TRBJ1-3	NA	CASSLMGQGGGNTIYF	TGTGCCAGCAGCTTAATGGGACAGGGAGGTGGAAACACCATATATTTT
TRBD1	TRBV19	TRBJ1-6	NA	CASTQQGVFNSPLHF	TGTGCCAGTACCCAACAGGGGGTCTTTAATTCACCCCTCCACTTT
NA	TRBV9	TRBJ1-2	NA	CASSVVSRGIYGYTF	TGTGCCAGCAGCGTAGTGTCTCGAGGGATCTATGGCTACACCTTC
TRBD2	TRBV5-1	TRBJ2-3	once	CASSLAPPAGDRTHTQYF	TGCGCCAGCAGCTTGGCCCCCCCAGCGGGGGATCGCACCCATACGCAGTATTTT
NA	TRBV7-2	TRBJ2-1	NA	CASSLGPISSYNEQFF	TGTGCCAGCAGCCTCGGTCCAATTAGCTCCTACAATGAGCAGTTCTTC
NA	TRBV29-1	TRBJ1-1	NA	CSVGTGNTEAFF	TGCAGCGTTGGTACGGGGAACACTGAAGCTTTCTTT
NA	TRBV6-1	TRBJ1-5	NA	CASSQAGDNQPQHF	TGTGCCAGCAGTCAAGCAGGAGACAATCAGCCCCAGCATTTT
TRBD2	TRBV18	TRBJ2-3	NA	CASSPPGTSGTSTDTQYF	TGTGCCAGCTCACCACCGGGGACTAGCGGGACTAGCACAGATACGCAGTATTTT
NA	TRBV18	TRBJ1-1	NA	CASSSRADTEAFF	TGTGCCAGCTCATCCAGGGCGGACACTGAAGCTTTCTTT
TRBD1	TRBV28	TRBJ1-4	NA	CASSSGQGREKLFF	TGTGCCAGCAGTTCGGGACAGGGGAGGGAAAAACTGTTTTTT
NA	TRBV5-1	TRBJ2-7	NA	CASSLGRRVPSSNQIGSYEQYF	TGCGCCAGCAGCTTGGGGCGCAGGGTCCCTTCGAGTAATCAAATCGGCTCCTACGAGCAGTACTTC
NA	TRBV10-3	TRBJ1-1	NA	CAISLGGNTEAFF	TGTGCCATCAGTCTAGGGGGGAACACTGAAGCTTTCTTT
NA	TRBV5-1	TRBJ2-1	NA	CASSWGQGPYEQFF	TGCGCCAGCAGCTGGGGGCAGGGGCCGTATGAGCAGTTCTTC
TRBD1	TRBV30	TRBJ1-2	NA	CAWSRQGAYGYTF	TGTGCCTGGAGTCGACAGGGGGCCTATGGCTACACCTTC
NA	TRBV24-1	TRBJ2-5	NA	CATSDRGALGTQYF	TGTGCCACCAGTGACCGGGGGGCCCTGGGGACCCAGTACTTC
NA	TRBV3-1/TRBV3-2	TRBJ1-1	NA	CASSQQLNTEAFF	TGTGCCAGCAGCCAACAACTAAACACTGAAGCTTTCTTT
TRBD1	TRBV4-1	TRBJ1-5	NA	CASSQGQGQAVQPQHF	TGCGCCAGCAGCCAAGGACAGGGACAGGCAGTTCAGCCCCAGCATTTT
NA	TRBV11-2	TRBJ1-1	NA	CASSLEAQGTEAFF	TGTGCCAGCAGCTTAGAGGCACAGGGAACTGAAGCTTTCTTT
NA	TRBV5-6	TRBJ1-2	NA	CASRARVSVGYTF	TGTGCCAGCAGGGCCCGGGTTTCGGTGGGCTACACCTTC
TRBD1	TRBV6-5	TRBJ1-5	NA	CASGGTDNQPQHF	TGTGCCAGTGGTGGGACAGACAATCAGCCCCAGCATTTT
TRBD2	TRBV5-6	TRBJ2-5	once	CASSLVSGGMKTQYF	TGTGCCAGCAGCTTGGTTAGCGGGGGGATGAAGACCCAGTACTTC
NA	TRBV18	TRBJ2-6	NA	CASSESQGTGANVLTF	TGTGCCAGCTCAGAATCCCAGGGGACTGGGGCCAACGTCCTGACTTTC
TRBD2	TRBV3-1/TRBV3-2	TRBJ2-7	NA	CASSQGGLAGVAYEQYF	TGTGCCAGCAGCCAAGGGGGACTAGCGGGGGTTGCCTACGAGCAGTACTTC
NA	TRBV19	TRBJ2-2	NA	CASSRTDANTGELFF	TGTGCCAGTTCAAGGACAGATGCGAACACCGGGGAGCTGTTTTTT
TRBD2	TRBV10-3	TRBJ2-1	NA	CAISDGTSGGARNEQFF	TGTGCCATCAGTGACGGGACTAGCGGGGGGGCTCGAAATGAGCAGTTCTTC
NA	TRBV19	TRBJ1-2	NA	CASSEQGAAPYGYTF	TGTGCCAGTAGCGAACAGGGAGCGGCGCCCTATGGCTACACCTTC
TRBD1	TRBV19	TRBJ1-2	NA	CASSTSYSGTVYGYTF	TGTGCCAGTAGTACCTCCTATTCCGGGACAGTCTATGGCTACACCTTC
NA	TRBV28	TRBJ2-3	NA	CASSSHSPATDTQYF	TGTGCCAGCAGTTCCCACAGTCCAGCCACAGATACGCAGTATTTT
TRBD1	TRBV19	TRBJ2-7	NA	CASSSTGVRYEQYF	TGTGCCAGTAGTAGCACAGGGGTTCGGTACGAGCAGTACTTC